One and the same sample provided the 9 T cell receptor beta chains below, sequenced in a study of T cell responses to AZD1222 COVID-19 vaccine. Assay used: immunoSEQ multiplex PCR; TCRdb lists only in-frame clones, some missing. This table holds roughly 110,000 clones, 87% found once. Source: peripheral blood, taken 28 days after the second AZD1222 dose. Receptors were obtained from an adult who received the AZD1222 COVID-19 vaccine.

J is TRBJ1-1 and V is TRBV11-2; no clear D gene. Per the germline V gene, CDR1 is SGHAT and CDR2 is FQNNGV. V lost 5 bases to trimming and J lost 5 bases, with 18 bases between them. The CDR3 runs to 15 residues. For the CDR3, the DNA is TGTGCCAGCAGCCGGGTGGAAACATTGGGGACTGAAGCTTTCTTT. It translates to CASSRVETLGTEAFF.

The chain employs TRBV18 and TRBJ1-5; TRBD1 is a possible D gene (5 bases). The germline V gene has CDR1 KGHSH and CDR2 LQKENI. V was shortened by 1 base and J by 1 base, with 17 bases between the two germline ends. CDR3 length equals 18 residues. CDR3 protein: CASSPLGAGEGSNQPQHF. The CDR3 nucleotides read TGTGCCAGCTCACCACTAGGGGCCGGGGAAGGAAGCAATCAGCCCCAGCATTTT.

The rearrangement links TRBV5-1 to TRBJ2-7, with D hard to call. The length of the CDR3 is 12 residues. Germline V gene data show CDR1 as SGHRS and CDR2 as YFSETQ. V lost 0 bases and J 3 bases, leaving 4 bases between the germline ends. The CDR3 sequence is CASSLGDYEQYF. The CDR3 DNA reads as TGCGCCAGCAGCTTGGGGGACTACGAGCAGTACTTC.

The chain joins TRBV7-9 to TRBJ2-7; D is ambiguous. Germline assignment: CDR1 SEHNR and CDR2 FQNEAQ (reference sequence). Trimming took off 7 bases at V and 0 bases at J, with 16 bases between the two ends. This CDR3 region has 15 residues. The chain's CDR3 is CASTPLDSNSYEQYF. DNA of the CDR3: TGTGCCAGCACCCCGTTGGATTCCAACTCCTACGAGCAGTACTTC.

This chain links TRBV6-5 with TRBJ2-3; 7 positions match TRBD2. The CDR3 extends over 15 amino acids. CDR1 and CDR2 (germline): MNHEY, SVGAGI. V trimming: 2 bases; J trimming: 3 bases; junction bases outside the gene matches: 5. CDR3 amino acids: CASSYGGGGTDTQYF. CDR3 in DNA: TGTGCCAGCAGTTACGGCGGCGGGGGAACAGATACGCAGTATTTT.

There are a few counts of this clone. The rearrangement links TRBV28 to TRBJ1-2; tentatively, D is TRBD1 (6 bases). CDR3 length: 14 residues. V was pared by 6 bases and J by 6 bases, with 17 bases between. Germline values: CDR1 MDHEN, CDR2 SYDVKM. Written as DNA, the CDR3 is TGTGCCAGCAGAATCACAGGGAACCACAATGGCTACACCTTC. Translating gives CASRITGNHNGYTF.

Here the CDR3 reads CASSVAVQTGDTQYF. The CDR3 nucleotides read TGTGCCAGCAGCGTAGCAGTCCAAACTGGAGATACGCAGTATTTT. The chain is built from TRBV9 and TRBJ2-3; D gene unclear. V lost 0 bases, J lost 5 bases, and 13 bases lay in between. CDR3 size: 15 residues. Germline CDR1 reads SGDLS; CDR2 reads YYNGEE.

The chain combines TRBV27 with TRBJ1-1; D is perhaps TRBD1 (5 bases). The CDR3 has 14 amino acids. CDR1 and CDR2 from the germline V gene are MNHEY and SMNVEV (reference sequence). V dropped 1 base and J dropped 3 bases, with 9 bases sitting between them. DNA of the CDR3: TGTGCCAGCAGTTTATTTTCAGGGTACACTGAAGCTTTCTTT. The encoded protein is CASSLFSGYTEAFF.

This clone has only a few counts. J is TRBJ1-6 and V is TRBV11-2; D call uncertain. V lost 5 bases to trimming and J lost 7 bases, with 18 bases between them. The germline V gene has CDR1 SGHAT and CDR2 FQNNGV. The CDR3 sequence is 16 residues long. CDR3 DNA: TGTGCCAGCAGCAGGAGGCTGACGGACGAGAATTCACCCCTCCACTTT. Protein product: CASSRRLTDENSPLHF.